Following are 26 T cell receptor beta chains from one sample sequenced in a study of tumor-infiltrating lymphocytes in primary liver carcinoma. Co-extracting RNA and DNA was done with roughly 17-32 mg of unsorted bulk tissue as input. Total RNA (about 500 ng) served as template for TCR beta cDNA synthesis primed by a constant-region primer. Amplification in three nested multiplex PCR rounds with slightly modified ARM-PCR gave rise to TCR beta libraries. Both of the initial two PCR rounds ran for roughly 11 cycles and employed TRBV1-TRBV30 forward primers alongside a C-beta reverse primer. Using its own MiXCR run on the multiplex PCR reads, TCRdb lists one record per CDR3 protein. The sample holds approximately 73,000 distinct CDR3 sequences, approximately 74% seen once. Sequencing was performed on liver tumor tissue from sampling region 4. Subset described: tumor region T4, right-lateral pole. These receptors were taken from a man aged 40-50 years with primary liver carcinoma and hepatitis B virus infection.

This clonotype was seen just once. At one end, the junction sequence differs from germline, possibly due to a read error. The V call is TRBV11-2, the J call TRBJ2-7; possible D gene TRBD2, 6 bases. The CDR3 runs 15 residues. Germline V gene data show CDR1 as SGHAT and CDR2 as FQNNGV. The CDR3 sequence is CASSLGGTLPDEQYF. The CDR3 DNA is TGTGCCAGTAGCCTCGGCGGGACTCTACCCGACGAGCAGTATTTC.

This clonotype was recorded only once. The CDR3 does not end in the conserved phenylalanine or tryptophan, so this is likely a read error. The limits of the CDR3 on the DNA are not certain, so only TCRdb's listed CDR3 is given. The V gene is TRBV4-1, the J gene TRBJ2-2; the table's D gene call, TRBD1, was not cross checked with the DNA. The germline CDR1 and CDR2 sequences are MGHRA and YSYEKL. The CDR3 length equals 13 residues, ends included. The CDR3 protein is CASSQVPPGELFL.

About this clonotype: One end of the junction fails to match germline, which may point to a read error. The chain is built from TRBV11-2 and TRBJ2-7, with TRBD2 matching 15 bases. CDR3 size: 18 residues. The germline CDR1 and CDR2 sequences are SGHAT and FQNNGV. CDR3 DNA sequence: TGTGCCAGCGGCTTACCCCTTGGACTAGCGGGAGGGGGGTACGAGCAGTACTTC. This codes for CASGLPLGLAGGGYEQYF.

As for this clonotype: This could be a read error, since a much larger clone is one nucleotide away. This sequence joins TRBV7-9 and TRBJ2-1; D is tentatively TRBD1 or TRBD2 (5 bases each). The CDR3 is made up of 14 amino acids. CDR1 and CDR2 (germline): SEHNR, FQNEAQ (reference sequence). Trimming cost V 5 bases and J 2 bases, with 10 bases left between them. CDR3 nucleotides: TGTGCCAGCAGCCGTCTGGGGGCCTACAATGAGCAGTTCTTC. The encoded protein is CASSRLGAYNEQFF.

CDR3 sequence reads: CASSSVGAVRSEKLFF. The CDR3 DNA sequence: TGTGCCAGCAGTTCGGTGGGAGCCGTCCGTAGTGAAAAACTGTTTTTT. The chain couples TRBV7-6 to TRBJ1-4; D gene unclear. The CDR3 extends over 16 amino acids. The germline V and J ends were trimmed by 6 bases and 7 bases, with 21 bases remaining between them. Per the germline V gene, CDR1 is SGHVS and CDR2 is FNYEAQ. The full variable domain, rest sourced from reference TRBV7-6 and TRBJ1-4, is GAGVSQSPRYKVTKRGQDVALRCDPISGHVSLYWYRQALGQGPEFLTYFNYEAQQDKSGLPNDRFSAERPEGSISTLTIQRTEQRDSAMYRCASSSVGAVRSEKLFFGSGTQLSVL.

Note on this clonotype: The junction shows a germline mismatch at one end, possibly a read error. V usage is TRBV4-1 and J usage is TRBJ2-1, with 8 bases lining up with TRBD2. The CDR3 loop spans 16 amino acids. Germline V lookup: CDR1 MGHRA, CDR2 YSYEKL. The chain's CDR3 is CTSSLGSREGRGEQFF. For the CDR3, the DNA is TGCACCAGCAGCCTAGGTTCCCGGGAGGGCCGAGGTGAGCAGTTCTTC.

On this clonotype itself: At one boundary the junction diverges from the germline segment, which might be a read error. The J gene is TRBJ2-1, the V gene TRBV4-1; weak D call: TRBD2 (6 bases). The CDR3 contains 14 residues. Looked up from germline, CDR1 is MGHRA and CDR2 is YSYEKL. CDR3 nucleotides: TGCGCCAGCAGCCAGGAGGGGTCCCACAATAAGCAGTTCTTC. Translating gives CASSQEGSHNKQFF.

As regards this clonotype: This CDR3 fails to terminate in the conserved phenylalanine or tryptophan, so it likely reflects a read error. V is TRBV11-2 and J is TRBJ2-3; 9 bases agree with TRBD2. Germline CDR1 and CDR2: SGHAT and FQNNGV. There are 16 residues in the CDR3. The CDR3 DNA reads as TGTACCAGCAGTCCCCCGACTAGCGGCAGCACAGATACGCAGTATTTG. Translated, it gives CTSSPPTSGSTDTQYL.

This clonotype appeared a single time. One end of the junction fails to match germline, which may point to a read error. The CDR3 here is CDSSLSGVPSGSSYEQYF. The CDR3, as DNA: TGTGACAGCAGTTTGAGTGGCGTACCTAGCGGGAGCTCCTACGAGCAGTACTTC. This sequence joins TRBV28 and TRBJ2-7, with 10 bases identical to TRBD2. CDR3 size: 18 residues. Germline loops: CDR1 MDHEN, CDR2 SYDVKM.

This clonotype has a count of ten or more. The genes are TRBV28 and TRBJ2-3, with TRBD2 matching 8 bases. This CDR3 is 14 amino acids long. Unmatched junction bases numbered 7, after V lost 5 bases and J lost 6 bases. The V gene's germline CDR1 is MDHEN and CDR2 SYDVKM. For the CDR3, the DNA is TGTGCCAGCAGTACCCGGGAGGGAGTCGATACGCAGTATTTT. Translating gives CASSTREGVDTQYF.

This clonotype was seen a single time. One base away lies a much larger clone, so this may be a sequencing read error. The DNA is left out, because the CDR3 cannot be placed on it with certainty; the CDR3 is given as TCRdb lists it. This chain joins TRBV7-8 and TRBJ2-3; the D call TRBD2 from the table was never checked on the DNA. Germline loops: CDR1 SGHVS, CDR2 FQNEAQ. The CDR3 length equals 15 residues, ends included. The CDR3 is CACSAGLAGGDTQYF.

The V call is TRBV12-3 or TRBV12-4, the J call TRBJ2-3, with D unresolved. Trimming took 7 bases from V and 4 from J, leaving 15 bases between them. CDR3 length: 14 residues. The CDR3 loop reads CASNPLVSADTQYF. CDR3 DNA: TGTGCCAGCAACCCCCTCGTAAGCGCAGATACGCAGTATTTT.

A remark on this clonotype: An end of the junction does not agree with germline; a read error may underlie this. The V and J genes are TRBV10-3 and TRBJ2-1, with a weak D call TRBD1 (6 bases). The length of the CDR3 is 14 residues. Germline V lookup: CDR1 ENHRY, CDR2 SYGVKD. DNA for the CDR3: TGTGTCATCAGTAGGACAGAGTCCTACAATGAGCAGTTCTTC. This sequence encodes CVISRTESYNEQFF.

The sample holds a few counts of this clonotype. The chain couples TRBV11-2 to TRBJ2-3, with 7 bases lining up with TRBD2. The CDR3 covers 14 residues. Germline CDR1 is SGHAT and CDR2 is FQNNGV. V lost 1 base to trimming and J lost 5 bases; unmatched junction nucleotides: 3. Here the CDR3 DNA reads TGTGCCAGCAGCTTAGGGGGGGGGGGAGATACGCAGTATTTT. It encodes CASSLGGGGDTQYF.

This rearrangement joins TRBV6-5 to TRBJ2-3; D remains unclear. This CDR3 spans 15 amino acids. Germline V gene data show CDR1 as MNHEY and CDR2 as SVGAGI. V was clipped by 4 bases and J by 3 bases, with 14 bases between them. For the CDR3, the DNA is TGTGCCAGCAGTTGGGGATCGGTCACTACAGATACGCAGTATTTT. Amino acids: CASSWGSVTTDTQYF.

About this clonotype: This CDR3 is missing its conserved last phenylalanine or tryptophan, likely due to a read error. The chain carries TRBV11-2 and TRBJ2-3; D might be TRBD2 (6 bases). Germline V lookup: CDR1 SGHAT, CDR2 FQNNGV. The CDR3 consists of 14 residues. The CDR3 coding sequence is TGTGTCGGAGGGGCACGGGAGCCCACAGATACGCAGTATTCT. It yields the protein CVGGAREPTDTQYS.

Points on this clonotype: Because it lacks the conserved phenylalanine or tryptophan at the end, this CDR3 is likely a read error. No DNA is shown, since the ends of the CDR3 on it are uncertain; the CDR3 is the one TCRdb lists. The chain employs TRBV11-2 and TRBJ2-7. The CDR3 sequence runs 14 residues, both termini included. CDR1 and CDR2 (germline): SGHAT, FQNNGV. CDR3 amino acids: CASSLTGTAYEQCS.

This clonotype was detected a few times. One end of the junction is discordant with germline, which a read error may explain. DNA for the CDR3: TGCGCCAGCAGCTTAATCGGGAATGAGCAGTTCTTC. Protein sequence: CASSLIGNEQFF. The chain recombines TRBV11-2 with TRBJ2-1; D is uncertain. This CDR3 contains 12 residues. Germline assignment: CDR1 SGHAT and CDR2 FQNNGV. The complete variable domain, with remaining parts taken from reference TRBV11-2 and TRBJ2-1, reads EAGVAQSPRYKIIEKRQSVAFWCNPISGHATLYWYQQILGQGPKLLIQFQNNGVVDDSQLPKDRFSAERLKGVDSTLKIQPAKLEDSAVYLCASSLIGNEQFFGPGTRLTVL.

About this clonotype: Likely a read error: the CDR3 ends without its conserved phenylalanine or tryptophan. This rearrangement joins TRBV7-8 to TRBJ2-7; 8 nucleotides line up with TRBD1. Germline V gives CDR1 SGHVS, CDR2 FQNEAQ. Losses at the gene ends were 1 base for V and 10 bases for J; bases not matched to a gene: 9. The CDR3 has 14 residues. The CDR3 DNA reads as TGTGCCAGCAGCTTAGGGTACATGGACAGGGACCAGTACATC. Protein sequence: CASSLGYMDRDQYI.

CDR3 nucleotides: TGTGCCGGTTCTCGGGCCCTTAGGGCGCCCCTCCACTTT. Translating it yields CAGSRALRAPLHF. The chain is built from TRBV6-5 and TRBJ1-6; D not resolved. Germline values: CDR1 MNHEY, CDR2 SVGAGI. There are 13 residues in the CDR3. Trimming removed 11 bases from V and 13 bases from J, with 21 bases in between.

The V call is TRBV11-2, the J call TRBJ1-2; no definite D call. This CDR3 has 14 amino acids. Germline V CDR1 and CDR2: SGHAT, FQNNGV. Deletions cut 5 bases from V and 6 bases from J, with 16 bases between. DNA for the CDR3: TGTGCCAGCAGCCCAGCCGACTGGAACCATGGCTACACCTTC. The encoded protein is CASSPADWNHGYTF. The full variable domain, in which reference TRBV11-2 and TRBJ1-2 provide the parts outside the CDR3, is EAGVAQSPRYKIIEKRQSVAFWCNPISGHATLYWYQQILGQGPKLLIQFQNNGVVDDSQLPKDRFSAERLKGVDSTLKIQPAKLEDSAVYLCASSPADWNHGYTFGSGTRLTVV.

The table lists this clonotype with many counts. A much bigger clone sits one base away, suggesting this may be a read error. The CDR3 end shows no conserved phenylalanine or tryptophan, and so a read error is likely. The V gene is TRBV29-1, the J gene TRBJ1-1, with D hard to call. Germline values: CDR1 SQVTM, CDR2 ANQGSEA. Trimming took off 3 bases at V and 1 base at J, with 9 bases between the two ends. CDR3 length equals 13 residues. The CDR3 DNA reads TGCAGCGTTGACGCAGCCACGAACACTGAAGCTTTCCTT. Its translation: CSVDAATNTEAFL.

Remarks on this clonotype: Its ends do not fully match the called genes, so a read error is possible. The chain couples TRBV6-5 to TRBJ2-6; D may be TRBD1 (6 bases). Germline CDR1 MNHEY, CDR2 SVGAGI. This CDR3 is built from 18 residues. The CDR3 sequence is CASSLFTGMKAGANVLTF. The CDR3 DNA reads TGTGCCAGCAGTCTTTTTACAGGGATGAAAGCTGGGGCCAACGTGCTGACTTTC.

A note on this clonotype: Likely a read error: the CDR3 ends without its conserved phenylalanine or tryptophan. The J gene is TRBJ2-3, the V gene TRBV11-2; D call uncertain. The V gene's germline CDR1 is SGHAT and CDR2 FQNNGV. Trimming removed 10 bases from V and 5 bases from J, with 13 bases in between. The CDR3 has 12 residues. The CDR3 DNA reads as TGTGCCAACACCCTATTGAGAGATACGCAGTATTTA. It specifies CANTLLRDTQYL.

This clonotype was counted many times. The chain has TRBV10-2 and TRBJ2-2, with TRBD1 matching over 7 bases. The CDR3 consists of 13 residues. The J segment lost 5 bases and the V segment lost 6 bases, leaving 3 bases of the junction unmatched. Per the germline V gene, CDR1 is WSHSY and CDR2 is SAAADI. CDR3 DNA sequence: TGCGCCAGCAGCTCAGGGGGTACCGGGGAGCTGTTTTTT. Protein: CASSSGGTGELFF.

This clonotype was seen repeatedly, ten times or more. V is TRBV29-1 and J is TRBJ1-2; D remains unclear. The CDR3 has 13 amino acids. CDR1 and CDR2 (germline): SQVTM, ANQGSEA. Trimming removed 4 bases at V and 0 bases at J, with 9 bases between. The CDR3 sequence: CSVVASTNYGYTF. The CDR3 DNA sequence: TGCAGCGTTGTTGCCAGTACTAACTATGGCTACACCTTC.